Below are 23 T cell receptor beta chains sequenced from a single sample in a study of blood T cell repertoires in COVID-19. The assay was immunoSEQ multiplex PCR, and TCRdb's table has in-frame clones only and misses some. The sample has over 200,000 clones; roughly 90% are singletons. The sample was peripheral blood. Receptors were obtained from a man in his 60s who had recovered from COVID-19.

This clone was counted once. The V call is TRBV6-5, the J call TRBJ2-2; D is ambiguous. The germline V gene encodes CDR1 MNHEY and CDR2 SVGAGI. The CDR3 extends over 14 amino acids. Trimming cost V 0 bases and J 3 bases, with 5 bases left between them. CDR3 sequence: CASSYSTHTGELFF. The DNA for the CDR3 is TGTGCCAGCAGTTACTCGACTCACACCGGGGAGCTGTTTTTT.

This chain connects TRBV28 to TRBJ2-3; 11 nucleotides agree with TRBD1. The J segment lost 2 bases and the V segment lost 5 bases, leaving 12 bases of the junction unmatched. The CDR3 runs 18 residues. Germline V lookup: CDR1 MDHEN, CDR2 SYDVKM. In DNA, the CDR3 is TGTGCCAGCAGTCCGCCTCCGGGACAGGGGGATTTCACAGATACGCAGTATTTT. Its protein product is CASSPPPGQGDFTDTQYF.

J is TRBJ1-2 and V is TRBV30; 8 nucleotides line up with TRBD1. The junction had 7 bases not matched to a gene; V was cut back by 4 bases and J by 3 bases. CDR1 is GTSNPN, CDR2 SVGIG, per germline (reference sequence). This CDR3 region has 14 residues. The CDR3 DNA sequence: TGTGCCTGGACCCTCCAGGGGGCTGACTATGGCTACACCTTC. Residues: CAWTLQGADYGYTF. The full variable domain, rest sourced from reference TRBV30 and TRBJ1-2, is SQTIHQWPATLVQPVGSPLSLECTVEGTSNPNLYWYRQAAGRGLQLLFYSVGIGQISSEVPQNLSASRPQDRQFILSSKKLLLSDSGFYLCAWTLQGADYGYTFGSGTRLTVV.

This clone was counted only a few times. The CDR3 loop is CASSSSLAGAYNEQFF. In nucleotides, the CDR3 is TGTGCCAGCAGCTCCTCACTAGCGGGAGCATACAATGAGCAGTTCTTC. This chain uses TRBV7-8 with TRBJ2-1; TRBD2 matches at 11 bases. The V gene's germline CDR1 is SGHVS and CDR2 FQNEAQ. The V segment lost 4 bases and the J segment 4 bases; nucleotides outside the gene matches: 6. CDR3 length: 16 amino acids. The whole variable domain, filled in from reference TRBV7-8 and TRBJ2-1, reads GAGVSQSPRYKVAKRGQDVALRCDPISGHVSLFWYQQALGQGPEFLTYFQNEAQLDKSGLPSDRFFAERPEGSVSTLKIQRTQQEDSAVYLCASSSSLAGAYNEQFFGPGTRLTVL.

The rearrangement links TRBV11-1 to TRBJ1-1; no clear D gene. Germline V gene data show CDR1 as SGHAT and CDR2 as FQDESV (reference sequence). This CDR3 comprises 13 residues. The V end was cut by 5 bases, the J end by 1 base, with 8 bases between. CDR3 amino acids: CASSQGRNTEAFF. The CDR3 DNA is TGTGCCAGCAGCCAAGGGAGGAACACTGAAGCTTTCTTT.

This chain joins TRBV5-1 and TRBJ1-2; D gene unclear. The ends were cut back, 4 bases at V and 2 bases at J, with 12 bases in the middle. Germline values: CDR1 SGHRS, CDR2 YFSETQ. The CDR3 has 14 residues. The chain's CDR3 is CASSPAGGNYGYTF. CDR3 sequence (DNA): TGCGCCAGCAGCCCGGCGGGTGGAAACTATGGCTACACCTTC.

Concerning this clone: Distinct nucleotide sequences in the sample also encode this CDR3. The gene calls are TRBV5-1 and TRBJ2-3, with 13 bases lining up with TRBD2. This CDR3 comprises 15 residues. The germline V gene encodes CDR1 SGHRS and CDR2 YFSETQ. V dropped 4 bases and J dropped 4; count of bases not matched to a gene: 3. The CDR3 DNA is TGCGCCAGCAGCCTACTAGCGGGGGGGCCAGATACGCAGTATTTT. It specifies CASSLLAGGPDTQYF.

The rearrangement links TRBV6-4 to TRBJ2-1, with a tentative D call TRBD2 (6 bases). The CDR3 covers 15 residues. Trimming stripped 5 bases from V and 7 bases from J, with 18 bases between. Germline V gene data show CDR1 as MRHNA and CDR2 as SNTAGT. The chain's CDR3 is CASSPEGGAFNEQFF. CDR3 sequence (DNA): TGTGCCAGCAGTCCCGAGGGCGGGGCCTTTAATGAGCAGTTCTTC.

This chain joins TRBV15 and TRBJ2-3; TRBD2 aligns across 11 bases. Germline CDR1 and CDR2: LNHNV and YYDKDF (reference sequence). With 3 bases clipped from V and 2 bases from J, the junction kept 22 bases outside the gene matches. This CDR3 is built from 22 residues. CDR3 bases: TGTGCCACCAGCAGGGCAGGGGGGAGAGGACTAGCGGGCGGTCGGTCCACAGATACGCAGTATTTT. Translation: CATSRAGGRGLAGGRSTDTQYF.

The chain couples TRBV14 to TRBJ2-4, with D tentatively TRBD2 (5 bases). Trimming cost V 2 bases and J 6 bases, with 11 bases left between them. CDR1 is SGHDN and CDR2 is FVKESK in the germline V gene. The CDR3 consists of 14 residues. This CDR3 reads CASSQTDSINIQYF. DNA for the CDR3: TGTGCCAGCAGCCAAACGGACTCGATAAACATTCAGTACTTC.

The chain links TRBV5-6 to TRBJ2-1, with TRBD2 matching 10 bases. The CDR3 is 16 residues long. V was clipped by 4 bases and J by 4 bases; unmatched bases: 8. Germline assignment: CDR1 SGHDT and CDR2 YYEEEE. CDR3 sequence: CASSPVYSGRYNEQFF. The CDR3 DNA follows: TGTGCCAGCAGCCCCGTATATAGCGGGAGGTACAATGAGCAGTTCTTC.

CDR3: CASSQGQGNEKLFF. The CDR3 region has the DNA TGTGCCAGCAGTCAGGGACAGGGGAACGAAAAACTGTTTTTT. V gene TRBV28 combines with J gene TRBJ1-4; 10 nucleotides line up with TRBD1. The germline V gene has CDR1 MDHEN and CDR2 SYDVKM. This CDR3 has 14 amino acids. Trimming removed 5 bases from V and 8 bases from J; junction bases left unmatched: 5. Full variable domain (missing parts from reference TRBV28 and TRBJ1-4): DVKVTQSSRYLVKRTGEKVFLECVQDMDHENMFWYRQDPGLGLRLIYFSYDVKMKEKGDIPEGYSVSREKKERFSLILESASTNQTSMYLCASSQGQGNEKLFFGSGTQLSVL.

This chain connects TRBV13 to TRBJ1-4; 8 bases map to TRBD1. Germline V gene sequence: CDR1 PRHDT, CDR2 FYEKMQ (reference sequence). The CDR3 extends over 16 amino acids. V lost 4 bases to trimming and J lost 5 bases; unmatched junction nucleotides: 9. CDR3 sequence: CASSSRQGALNEKLFF. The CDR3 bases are TGTGCCAGCAGCTCGCGTCAGGGGGCATTGAATGAAAAACTGTTTTTT.

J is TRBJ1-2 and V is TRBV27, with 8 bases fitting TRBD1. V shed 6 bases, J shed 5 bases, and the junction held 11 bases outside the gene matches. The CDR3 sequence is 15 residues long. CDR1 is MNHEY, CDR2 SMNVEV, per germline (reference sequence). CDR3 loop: CASSPQGVERYGYTF. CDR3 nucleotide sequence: TGTGCCAGCAGCCCACAGGGGGTAGAGAGATATGGCTACACCTTC.

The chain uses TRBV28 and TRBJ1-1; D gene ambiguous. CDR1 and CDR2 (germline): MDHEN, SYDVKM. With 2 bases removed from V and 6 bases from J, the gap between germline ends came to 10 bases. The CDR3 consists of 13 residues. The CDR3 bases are TGTGCCAGCAGTTTAACGGCTGAGGCTGAAGCTTTCTTT. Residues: CASSLTAEAEAFF.

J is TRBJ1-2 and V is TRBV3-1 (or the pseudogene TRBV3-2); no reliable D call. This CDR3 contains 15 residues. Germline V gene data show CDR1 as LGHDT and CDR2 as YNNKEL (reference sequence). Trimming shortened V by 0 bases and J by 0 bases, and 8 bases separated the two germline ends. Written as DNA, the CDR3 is TGTGCCAGCAGCCAAGAGCCATCAGCTAACTATGGCTACACCTTC. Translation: CASSQEPSANYGYTF.

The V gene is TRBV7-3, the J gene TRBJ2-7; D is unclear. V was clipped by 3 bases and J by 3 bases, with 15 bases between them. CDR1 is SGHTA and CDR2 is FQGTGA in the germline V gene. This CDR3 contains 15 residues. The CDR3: CASSLLGHSNYEQYF. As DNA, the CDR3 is TGTGCCAGCAGCTTGTTGGGCCACAGCAACTACGAGCAGTACTTC. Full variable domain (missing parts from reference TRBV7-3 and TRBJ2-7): GAGVSQTPSNKVTEKGKYVELRCDPISGHTALYWYRQSLGQGPEFLIYFQGTGAADDSGLPNDRFFAVRPEGSVSTLKIQRTERGDSAVYLCASSLLGHSNYEQYFGPGTRLTVT.

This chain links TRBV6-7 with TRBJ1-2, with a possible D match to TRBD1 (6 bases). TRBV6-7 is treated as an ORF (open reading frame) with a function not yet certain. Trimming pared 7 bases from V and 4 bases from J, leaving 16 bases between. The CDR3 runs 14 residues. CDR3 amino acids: CASTHPGQSYGYTF. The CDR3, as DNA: TGTGCCAGCACCCACCCGGGACAAAGCTATGGCTACACCTTC.

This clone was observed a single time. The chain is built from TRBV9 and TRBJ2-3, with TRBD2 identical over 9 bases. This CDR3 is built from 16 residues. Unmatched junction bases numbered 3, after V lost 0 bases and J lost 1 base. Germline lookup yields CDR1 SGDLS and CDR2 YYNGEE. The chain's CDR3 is CASSVGSSGGTDTQYF. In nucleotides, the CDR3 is TGTGCCAGCAGCGTAGGATCTAGCGGGGGCACAGATACGCAGTATTTT.

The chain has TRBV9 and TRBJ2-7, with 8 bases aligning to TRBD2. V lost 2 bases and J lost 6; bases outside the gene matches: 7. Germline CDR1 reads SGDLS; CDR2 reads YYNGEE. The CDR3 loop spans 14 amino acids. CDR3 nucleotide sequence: TGTGCCAGCAGCGTTGACGGGCTAGCGGGCGAGCAGTACTTC. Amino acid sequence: CASSVDGLAGEQYF.

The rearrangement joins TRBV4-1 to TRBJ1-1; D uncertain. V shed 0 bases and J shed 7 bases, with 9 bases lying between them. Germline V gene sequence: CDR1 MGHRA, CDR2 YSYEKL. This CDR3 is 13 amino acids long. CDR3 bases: TGCGCCAGCAGCCAAGATCCGGGTAGTGAAGCTTTCTTT. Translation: CASSQDPGSEAFF.

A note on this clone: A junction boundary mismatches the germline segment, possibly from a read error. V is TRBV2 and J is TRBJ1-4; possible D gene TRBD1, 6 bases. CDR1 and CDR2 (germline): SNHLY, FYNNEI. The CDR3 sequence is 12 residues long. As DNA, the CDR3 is TGTGCCGGCAGGACAGAGAGAGAAAAACTGTTTTTT. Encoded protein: CAGRTEREKLFF.

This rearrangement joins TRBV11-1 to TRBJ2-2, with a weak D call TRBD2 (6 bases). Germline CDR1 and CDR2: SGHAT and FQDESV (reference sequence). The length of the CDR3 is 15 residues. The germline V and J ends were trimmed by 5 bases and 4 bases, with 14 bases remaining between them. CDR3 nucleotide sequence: TGTGCCAGCAGCCCCACGACTAGACGCACCGGGGAGCTGTTTTTT. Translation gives CASSPTTRRTGELFF.